One sample yielded the 18 T cell receptor beta chains listed below, sequenced in a study of blood T cell repertoires in COVID-19. Data came from immunoSEQ multiplex PCR; TCRdb stores just in-frame clones and leaves some out. The table shows tens of thousands of clones, with around 80% occurring only once. Sequenced material: peripheral blood. These TCRs come from a human donor in a cohort sampled during active COVID-19.

The rearrangement links TRBV6-5 to TRBJ1-2; 7 positions match TRBD1. V lost 2 bases to trimming and J lost 4 bases; unmatched junction nucleotides: 10. Germline-derived CDR1 and CDR2 are MNHEY and SVGAGI. This CDR3 is 16 amino acids long. The CDR3 bases are TGTGCCAGCAGTTACCTAATCCACAGGGGAGGCTATGGCTACACCTTC. Translating gives CASSYLIHRGGYGYTF.

The DNA of the CDR3 is TGTGCCAGCAGCGTAGTCGACAGGGGAGGTAACTATGGCTACACCTTC. It is translated as CASSVVDRGGNYGYTF. The V call is TRBV9, the J call TRBJ1-2; 8 bases are a match to TRBD1. J lost 1 base, V lost 0 bases, and 5 bases had no gene match. Germline-derived CDR1 and CDR2 are SGDLS and YYNGEE. The CDR3 is made up of 16 amino acids. The whole variable domain, remainder taken from reference TRBV9 and TRBJ1-2, is DSGVTQTPKHLITATGQRVTLRCSPRSGDLSVYWYQQSLDQGLQFLIQYYNGEERAKGNILERFSAQQFPDLHSELNLSSLELGDSALYFCASSVVDRGGNYGYTFGSGTRLTVV.

The V gene is TRBV4-1, the J gene TRBJ1-1; 8 nucleotides align to TRBD1. The CDR3 has 14 amino acids. Germline assignment: CDR1 MGHRA and CDR2 YSYEKL. J was trimmed by 4 bases and V by 5 bases; bases with no gene match: 6. CDR3 amino acids: CASSSHRGGTEAFF. For the CDR3, the DNA is TGCGCCAGCAGCTCCCACAGGGGGGGCACTGAAGCTTTCTTT.

The chain uses TRBV7-6 and TRBJ2-5; tentatively, D is TRBD2 (5 bases). Germline CDR1 is SGHVS and CDR2 is FNYEAQ. The CDR3 loop spans 15 amino acids. V lost 6 bases, J lost 0 bases, and 14 bases lay in between. The CDR3 region has the DNA TGTGCCAGCAGACCCTACCCCGGGGACCAAGAGACCCAGTACTTC. The encoded protein is CASRPYPGDQETQYF.

This sequence joins TRBV10-2 and TRBJ2-7, with 8 bases aligning to TRBD2. The germline gives CDR1 WSHSY, CDR2 SAAADI. Losses at the gene ends were 8 bases for V and 5 bases for J; bases not matched to a gene: 17. The CDR3 sequence is 16 residues long. The CDR3 is CASQDGSAGVFDEQYF. DNA of the CDR3: TGCGCCAGCCAGGATGGGTCAGCGGGAGTCTTCGACGAGCAGTACTTC.

This clone turned up a few times. The V and J genes are TRBV6-5 and TRBJ2-3, with D tentatively TRBD2 (7 bases). The CDR3 covers 15 residues. Trimming took 10 bases from V and 3 from J, leaving 20 bases between them. Germline values: CDR1 MNHEY, CDR2 SVGAGI. The CDR3 loop is CANLREGGETDTQYF. For the CDR3, the DNA is TGTGCCAACCTTAGGGAGGGGGGGGAGACAGATACGCAGTATTTT.

The chain employs TRBV29-1 and TRBJ1-2, with D perhaps matching TRBD1 (5 bases). The CDR3 length is 11 residues. Trimming took off 4 bases at V and 6 bases at J, with 9 bases between the two ends. Looked up from germline, CDR1 is SQVTM and CDR2 is ANQGSEA. The CDR3 is CSVGGEDGYTF. In DNA form, the CDR3 reads TGCAGCGTTGGGGGCGAGGATGGCTACACCTTC.

The rearrangement links TRBV7-2 to TRBJ2-3; perhaps TRBD1 as D (5 bases). Germline assignment: CDR1 SGHTA and CDR2 FQGNSA. The germline V and J ends were trimmed by 1 base and 11 bases, with 13 bases remaining between them. The CDR3 runs to 13 residues. CDR3: CASSLEPGQGQYF. The CDR3 DNA follows: TGTGCCAGCAGCTTAGAGCCGGGTCAGGGGCAGTATTTT.

This sequence joins TRBV12-3 or TRBV12-4 and TRBJ2-7; weak D call: TRBD2 (5 bases). Trimming took off 6 bases at V and 6 bases at J, with 12 bases between the two ends. There are 12 residues in the CDR3. DNA for the CDR3: TGTGCCAGCAGCTCGGAGGTCCCCGAGCAGTACTTC. This encodes CASSSEVPEQYF.

The genes are TRBV29-1 and TRBJ2-2, with TRBD2 matching over 11 bases. This CDR3 spans 17 amino acids. V lost 7 bases and J lost 6; bases outside the gene matches: 16. Per the germline V gene, CDR1 is SQVTM and CDR2 is ANQGSEA. CDR3 in DNA: TGCAGCGCTCTCACACTAGCGGGAGTAACCCCCCCCGGGGAGCTGTTTTTT. This encodes CSALTLAGVTPPGELFF.

V usage is TRBV9 and J usage is TRBJ2-7; TRBD1 matches 11 bases. The trim removed 2 bases at V and 4 bases at J, leaving 5 bases unmatched. Germline V gene sequence: CDR1 SGDLS, CDR2 YYNGEE. This CDR3 is 15 amino acids long. CDR3 protein: CASSVGDRGSYEQYF. The CDR3 DNA follows: TGTGCCAGCAGCGTGGGGGACAGGGGGTCTTACGAGCAGTACTTC.

This rearrangement joins TRBV4-1 to TRBJ2-7, with D tentatively TRBD2 (7 bases). This CDR3 has 14 residues. Germline values: CDR1 MGHRA, CDR2 YSYEKL. Deletions cut 1 base from V and 3 bases from J, with 10 bases between. The CDR3 loop is CASSQGGGGYEQYF. Written as DNA, the CDR3 is TGCGCCAGCAGCCAAGGAGGGGGGGGCTACGAGCAGTACTTC.

The chain links TRBV5-6 to TRBJ1-3, with D tentatively TRBD1 (5 bases). The CDR3 consists of 17 residues. Per germline, CDR1 SGHDT and CDR2 YYEEEE. Trimming stripped 2 bases from V and 3 bases from J, with 18 bases between. The CDR3 coding sequence is TGTGCCAGCAGCTTCTGGGCGGACATAAACTATGGAAACACCATATATTTT. Protein sequence: CASSFWADINYGNTIYF.

This clone was detected once. The rearrangement links TRBV7-8 to TRBJ2-1; 11 positions match TRBD2. The CDR3 has 19 residues. Germline assignment: CDR1 SGHVS and CDR2 FQNEAQ. The ends lost 7 bases at V and 6 bases at J; junction bases unmatched: 20. The CDR3 is CASNNPGLAASDFSNEQFF. DNA of the CDR3: TGTGCCAGCAACAATCCGGGACTAGCGGCGTCCGACTTCAGCAATGAGCAGTTCTTC.

The chain links TRBV18 to TRBJ2-3, with 9 bases matching TRBD2. This CDR3 has 17 residues. CDR1 and CDR2 (germline): KGHSH, LQKENI. V was clipped by 3 bases and J by 0 bases; unmatched bases: 7. This CDR3 is CASSPSSGTSSTDTQYF. The CDR3 DNA reads as TGTGCCAGCTCACCCTCTTCCGGGACTAGCAGCACAGATACGCAGTATTTT. Drawing the rest from reference TRBV18 and TRBJ2-3, the complete variable domain is NAGVMQNPRHLVRRRGQEARLRCSPMKGHSHVYWYRQLPEEGLKFMVYLQKENIIDESGMPKERFSAEFPKEGPSILRIQQVVRGDSAAYFCASSPSSGTSSTDTQYFGPGTRLTVL.

The chain combines TRBV25-1 with TRBJ2-1; 9 nucleotides match TRBD2. In germline, CDR1 is MGHDK, CDR2 SYGVNS. V lost 6 bases and J lost 3; bases outside the gene matches: 9. This CDR3 comprises 16 residues. The CDR3 bases are TGTGCCAGCAGCGCTAGCGGGACTATAGTCTACAATGAGCAGTTCTTC. It is translated as CASSASGTIVYNEQFF.

V is TRBV19 and J is TRBJ1-1, with 7 bases that match TRBD1. The V gene end was trimmed by 3 bases and the J gene end by 0 bases; junction bases not matched to a gene: 1. The CDR3 extends over 14 amino acids. Germline CDR1 LNHDA, CDR2 SQIVND (reference sequence). The CDR3 region has the DNA TGTGCCAGTAGTATCGGACAGGTGAACACTGAAGCTTTCTTT. Translation: CASSIGQVNTEAFF.

V usage is TRBV4-1 and J usage is TRBJ2-7; no clear D. The CDR3 loop spans 14 amino acids. The ends were cut back, 1 base at V and 6 bases at J, with 13 bases in the middle. CDR1 is MGHRA, CDR2 YSYEKL, per germline. The CDR3 here is CASSQVSSRGEQYF. The DNA for the CDR3 is TGCGCCAGCAGCCAAGTCTCCAGTCGTGGCGAGCAGTACTTC.